This T cell receptor beta chain stems from a study of monozygotic twins with inflammatory bowel disease. Study observations and caveats: The study found lower TCRbeta diversity (inverse Simpson) in IBD patients than in healthy co-twins. What may have added variability to patient repertoires is that immunosuppressive treatments differed.

Without any T cell sorting, total RNA was isolated from whole blood. Germline V gene sequence: CDR1 LNHNV, CDR2 YYDKDF (reference sequence). The length of the CDR3 is 16 residues. Turning to this clonotype: What it binds is unknown.

No DNA is given; TCRdb re-called the 5' RACE reads and lists each CDR3 protein once. The sample holds around 380,000 distinct CDR3 sequences. The chain joins TRBV15 to TRBJ2-3; with no DNA, the TCRdb D assignment of TRBD2 cannot be verified. This TCR derives from a human donor with ulcerative colitis or Crohn's disease, or a healthy co-twin of an affected twin (not recorded which). Specimen: blood. The CDR3 loop is CATSRDLSGRADTQYF.